One and the same sample provided the 23 T cell receptor beta chains below, sequenced in a study of early T cells in non-severe SARS-CoV-2 infection. TCRdb ran MiXCR on the 5' RACE reads and lists one entry per CDR3 protein. The table shows roughly 51,000 distinct CDR3 sequences, with around 6% occurring only once. The sample here was whole blood, taken at baseline. Receptors were obtained from an adult who was a healthcare worker with PCR-confirmed SARS-CoV-2 infection or an uninfected control (not recorded which).

The chain recombines TRBV18 with TRBJ1-1; the match to TRBD1 covers 8 bases. Trimming took 3 bases from V and 0 from J; bases not matched to a gene: 0. The CDR3 length is 14 residues. The germline V gene encodes CDR1 KGHSH and CDR2 LQKENI. The CDR3 sequence: CASSPGQVNTEAFF. CDR3 DNA sequence: TGTGCCAGCTCACCGGGACAGGTGAACACTGAAGCTTTCTTT.

The sample holds many counts of this clonotype. V is TRBV3-1 and J is TRBJ1-1; D gene unclear. Trimming took 0 bases from V and 7 from J, leaving 9 bases between them. This CDR3 is 13 amino acids long. In germline, CDR1 is LGHDT, CDR2 YNNKEL (reference sequence). Here the CDR3 DNA reads TGTGCCAGCAGCCAAGATCGGGCGCGTGAAGCTTTCTTT. This translates into CASSQDRAREAFF.

This clonotype showed up just a few times. This chain joins TRBV5-1 and TRBJ2-7; D is unresolved. The germline CDR1 and CDR2 sequences are SGHRS and YFSETQ. Trimming shortened V by 4 bases and J by 0 bases, and 14 bases separated the two germline ends. This CDR3 has 15 residues. The CDR3 sequence is CASSPGAVSSYEQYF. The CDR3 DNA follows: TGCGCCAGCAGCCCTGGCGCAGTTTCCTCCTACGAGCAGTACTTC.

This clonotype appeared many times. This chain links TRBV11-2 with TRBJ2-3, with D unresolved. V gave up 5 bases and J gave up 6 bases, with 12 bases separating them. Germline CDR1 SGHAT, CDR2 FQNNGV. The CDR3 loop spans 13 amino acids. As DNA, the CDR3 is TGTGCCAGCAGCCTTAACCACCAGGATACGCAGTATTTT. This encodes CASSLNHQDTQYF.

This clonotype appeared many times. The rearrangement joins TRBV5-3 to TRBJ2-2, with no clear D. TRBV5-3 is identified as an open reading frame with a role that is uncertain. The CDR3 is 15 residues long. Trimming removed 7 bases from V and 6 bases from J, with 19 bases in between. The CDR3 nucleotides read TGTGCCAGAGCTCGACCGAAAGAAAGGCCCGGGGAGCTGTTTTTT. Translation gives CARARPKERPGELFF.

The V and J genes are TRBV7-6 and TRBJ2-5, with unresolved D. Germline CDR1 is SGHVS and CDR2 is FNYEAQ. V lost 8 bases to trimming and J lost 4 bases, with 14 bases between them. This CDR3 is 13 amino acids long. CDR3 DNA sequence: TGTGCCAGCGGATCTGGGCCCGGAGAGACCCAGTACTTC. Its protein product is CASGSGPGETQYF. Complete variable domain (other parts from reference TRBV7-6 and TRBJ2-5): GAGVSQSPRYKVTKRGQDVALRCDPISGHVSLYWYRQALGQGPEFLTYFNYEAQQDKSGLPNDRFSAERPEGSISTLTIQRTEQRDSAMYRCASGSGPGETQYFGPGTRLLVL.

There are many counts of this clonotype. V usage is TRBV7-9 and J usage is TRBJ1-1, with D unresolved. V lost 7 bases and J 0 bases, leaving 12 bases between the germline ends. The germline CDR1 and CDR2 sequences are SEHNR and FQNEAQ (reference sequence). This CDR3 contains 14 residues. CDR3 DNA: TGTGCCAGCATCGATAGCCAGATGAACACTGAAGCTTTCTTT. Protein: CASIDSQMNTEAFF. The full variable domain, rest sourced from reference TRBV7-9 and TRBJ1-1, is DTGVSQNPRHKITKRGQNVTFRCDPISEHNRLYWYRQTLGQGPEFLTYFQNEAQLEKSRLLSDRFSAERPKGSFSTLEIQRTEQGDSAMYLCASIDSQMNTEAFFGQGTRLTVV.

This clonotype was found many times. V usage is TRBV28 and J usage is TRBJ2-7; D unresolved. The CDR3 covers 14 residues. V lost 7 bases and J lost 2, with 15 bases in between. The germline gives CDR1 MDHEN, CDR2 SYDVKM. The CDR3 region has the DNA TGTGCCAGCACTGATGATTCACCTACCTACGAGCAGTACTTC. This codes for CASTDDSPTYEQYF.

This clonotype was seen many times. The chain carries TRBV20-1 and TRBJ1-1; tentative D call: TRBD1 (5 bases). Germline V gene sequence: CDR1 DFQATT, CDR2 SNEGSKA (reference sequence). CDR3 length equals 12 residues. V was trimmed by 4 bases and J by 5 bases, leaving 11 bases between them. The chain's CDR3 is CSAKFQGTEAFF. Here the CDR3 DNA reads TGCAGTGCTAAATTCCAGGGTACTGAAGCTTTCTTT.

This clonotype was counted ten times or more. The genes are TRBV7-9 and TRBJ2-1; TRBD2 matches at 7 bases. The germline CDR1 and CDR2 sequences are SEHNR and FQNEAQ (reference sequence). The CDR3 has 14 residues. V was clipped by 1 base and J by 9 bases; unmatched bases: 6. For the CDR3, the DNA is TGTGCCAGCAGCTTAGTCCGGGGGGACGGTGAGCAGTTCTTC. It encodes CASSLVRGDGEQFF.

Many counts were recorded for this clonotype. J is TRBJ1-1 and V is TRBV7-6, with 10 bases fitting TRBD1. The junction had 10 bases not matched to a gene; V was cut back by 5 bases and J by 7 bases. Germline assignment: CDR1 SGHVS and CDR2 FNYEAQ. The CDR3 length is 15 residues. In nucleotides, the CDR3 is TGTGCCAGCAGCCCTAGGGGACAGGGGAAGAGTGAAGCTTTCTTT. Its translation is CASSPRGQGKSEAFF. The complete variable domain, with remaining parts taken from reference TRBV7-6 and TRBJ1-1, reads GAGVSQSPRYKVTKRGQDVALRCDPISGHVSLYWYRQALGQGPEFLTYFNYEAQQDKSGLPNDRFSAERPEGSISTLTIQRTEQRDSAMYRCASSPRGQGKSEAFFGQGTRLTVV.

In this sample, this clonotype turned up a few times. The chain links TRBV29-1 to TRBJ2-7; 7 bases align to TRBD1. The germline gives CDR1 SQVTM, CDR2 ANQGSEA. V shed 7 bases and J 6 bases; nucleotides not matched to a gene: 9. This CDR3 has 12 amino acids. The CDR3 DNA sequence: TGCAGCGCAGTCCGGACAGGAACCGAGCAGTACTTC. Its translation is CSAVRTGTEQYF.

This clonotype was seen ten or more times. The J gene is TRBJ1-6, the V gene TRBV10-1, with D hard to call. Germline CDR1 WNHNN, CDR2 SYGVQD (reference sequence). The CDR3 contains 12 residues. Deletions cut 2 bases from V and 5 bases from J, with 1 base between. This CDR3 is CASSENNSPLHF. The CDR3 DNA reads as TGCGCCAGCAGTGAGAATAATTCACCCCTCCACTTT.

This clonotype was counted many times. This rearrangement joins TRBV29-1 to TRBJ1-2; D gene uncertain. The CDR3 extends over 13 amino acids. CDR1 SQVTM and CDR2 ANQGSEA come from the germline V gene. With 6 bases removed from V and 7 bases from J, the gap between germline ends came to 18 bases. DNA for the CDR3: TGCAGCGTCCTCCCCGGGGATGGAAGTGGCTACACCTTC. Amino acids: CSVLPGDGSGYTF.

This clonotype was observed at least ten times. This chain links TRBV7-9 with TRBJ1-2; weak D call: TRBD1 (6 bases). Trimming shortened V by 3 bases and J by 4 bases, and 12 bases separated the two germline ends. Germline V CDR1 and CDR2: SEHNR, FQNEAQ (reference sequence). The CDR3 runs 14 residues. The CDR3 region has the DNA TGTGCCAGCAGCTTTCCAGGGGATGGCTATGGCTACACCTTC. Its protein product is CASSFPGDGYGYTF.

This clonotype was picked up many times. The chain joins TRBV19 to TRBJ2-3; D not resolved. This CDR3 comprises 15 residues. Per germline, CDR1 LNHDA and CDR2 SQIVND (reference sequence). V was clipped by 1 base and J by 2 bases, with 10 bases between them. CDR3 in DNA: TGTGCCAGTAGTATAGCTGACGTAGTCACAGATACGCAGTATTTT. It translates to CASSIADVVTDTQYF.

This chain connects TRBV6-2 or TRBV6-3 to TRBJ2-2; D gene uncertain. The CDR3 totals 15 residues. V was clipped by 4 bases and J by 7 bases, with 16 bases between them. Germline lookup yields CDR1 MNHEY and CDR2 SVGEGT. The CDR3 loop is CASSSSRLINGELFF. Here the CDR3 DNA reads TGTGCCAGCAGTTCAAGTCGACTGATCAACGGGGAGCTGTTTTTT.

V is TRBV2 and J is TRBJ2-7; 10 positions agree with TRBD1. The CDR3 length is 15 residues. Trimming removed 6 bases from V and 0 bases from J; junction bases left unmatched: 5. Per germline, CDR1 SNHLY and CDR2 FYNNEI. The CDR3 loop is CASRGQGISSYEQYF. In nucleotides, the CDR3 is TGTGCCAGCAGGGGACAGGGGATCAGCTCCTACGAGCAGTACTTC.

This clonotype was found a few times. The chain recombines TRBV13 with TRBJ1-5; TRBD1 matches 8 bases. The germline CDR1 and CDR2 sequences are PRHDT and FYEKMQ (reference sequence). The J segment lost 7 bases and the V segment lost 4 bases, leaving 6 bases of the junction unmatched. The CDR3 contains 14 residues. CDR3 sequence reads: CASSSGQAAQPQHF. CDR3 coding DNA: TGTGCCAGCAGCTCGGGACAGGCGGCCCAGCCCCAGCATTTT.

The chain recombines TRBV29-1 with TRBJ2-7; D is uncertain. The CDR3 has 11 amino acids. Trimming took off 0 bases at V and 6 bases at J, with 6 bases between the two ends. Germline V gene data show CDR1 as SQVTM and CDR2 as ANQGSEA. CDR3 protein: CSVEEGSEQYF. The CDR3 DNA reads as TGCAGCGTTGAAGAGGGATCCGAGCAGTACTTC.

In this sample, this clonotype turned up many times. The chain employs TRBV19 and TRBJ2-1; D may be TRBD1 or TRBD2 (5 bases each). This CDR3 region has 16 residues. CDR1 and CDR2 from the germline V gene are LNHDA and SQIVND (reference sequence). Trimming pared 5 bases from V and 5 bases from J, leaving 19 bases between. CDR3 in DNA: TGTGCCAGTAGTGACGCTGGGGGTGCACTTCACAATGAGCAGTTCTTC. Protein: CASSDAGGALHNEQFF. Complete variable domain (other parts from reference TRBV19 and TRBJ2-1): DGGITQSPKYLFRKEGQNVTLSCEQNLNHDAMYWYRQDPGQGLRLIYYSQIVNDFQKGDIAEGYSVSREKKESFPLTVTSAQKNPTAFYLCASSDAGGALHNEQFFGPGTRLTVL.

This clonotype came up many times. An end of the junction differs from the germline gene, which may be a read error. The chain has TRBV29-1 and TRBJ1-1; D gene uncertain. This CDR3 is built from 12 residues. Per germline, CDR1 SQVTM and CDR2 ANQGSEA. CDR3 region: CSAERQNTEAFF. As DNA, the CDR3 is TGCAGCGCTGAACGACAGAACACTGAAGCTTTCTTT.

Comment on this clonotype: This sequence may be a read error, since a much larger clone differs from it by one base. J is TRBJ2-1 and V is TRBV12-3 or TRBV12-4; 7 bases match TRBD1. The CDR3 has 15 amino acids. CDR3 protein: CANSLGRGIYNEQFF. Written as DNA, the CDR3 is TGTGCCAACAGTTTGGGCAGGGGGATCTACAATGAGCAGTTCTTC.